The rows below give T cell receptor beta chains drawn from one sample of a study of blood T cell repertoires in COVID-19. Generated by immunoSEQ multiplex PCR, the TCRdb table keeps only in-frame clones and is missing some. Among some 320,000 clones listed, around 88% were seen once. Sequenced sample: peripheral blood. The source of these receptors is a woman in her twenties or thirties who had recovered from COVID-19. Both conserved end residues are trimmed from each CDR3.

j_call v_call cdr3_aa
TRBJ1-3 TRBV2 ASSEARSYGNTIY
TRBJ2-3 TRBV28 ASSFEGFTDTQY
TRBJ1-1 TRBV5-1 ASSLGTGGTEAF
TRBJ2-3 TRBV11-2 ASSLGGPQDTQY
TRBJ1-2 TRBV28 ASSFTREAGGYT
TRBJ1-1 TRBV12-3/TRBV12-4 ASFSSHTEAF
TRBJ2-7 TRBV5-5 ASSQAGGARYEQY
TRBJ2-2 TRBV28 ASSSLLRGGLDGELF
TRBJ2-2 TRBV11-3 ASSSGQGYGELF
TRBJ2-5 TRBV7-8 ASSSTQLAGHQETQY
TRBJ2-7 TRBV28 ASSPELAGRHYEQY
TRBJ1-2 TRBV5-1 ASSLGGTYGYT
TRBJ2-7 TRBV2 ASSESLGQGPVEQY
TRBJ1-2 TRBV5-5 ASTWDTYGYT
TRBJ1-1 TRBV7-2 ASSFRDRNGNTEAF
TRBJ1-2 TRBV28 ASRLTGTGLT
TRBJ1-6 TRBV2 ATKRGGSGSPLH
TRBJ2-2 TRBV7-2 ASSPRGGGTGELF
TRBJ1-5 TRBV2 AEGQWRAQH
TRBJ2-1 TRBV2 ASRDRGGRGNEQF
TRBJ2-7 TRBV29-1 SVDQPGGHEQY
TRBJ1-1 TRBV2 ASSEAGGGFIHTEAF
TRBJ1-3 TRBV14 ASSQVPGGRISGNTIY
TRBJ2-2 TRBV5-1 ASSFRGTGNTGELF
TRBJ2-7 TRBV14 ASSPVFIGAREQY
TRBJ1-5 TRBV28 ASSGAQPQH
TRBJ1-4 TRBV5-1 ASSPGQLNEKLF
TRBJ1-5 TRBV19 ASNDRGLRQPQH
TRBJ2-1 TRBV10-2 ASKDRSYNEQF
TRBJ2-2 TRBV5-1 ASSLDGRAFTGELF
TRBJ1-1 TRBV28 ASTIGGDTEAF
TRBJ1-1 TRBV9 ASRPPGGTEAF
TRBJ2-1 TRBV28 ASWTGTGGGMGEQF
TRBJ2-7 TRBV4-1 ASSLRVSSYEQY
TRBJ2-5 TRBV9 ASSVSLAGQETQY
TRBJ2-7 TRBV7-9 ASSLAGQEYEQY
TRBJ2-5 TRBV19 ASSIRGSETQY
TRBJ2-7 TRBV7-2 ASSSLDRGDEQY
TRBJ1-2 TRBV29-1 SAGQGVDYGYT
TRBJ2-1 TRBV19 ASSIDLGGAAYNEQF
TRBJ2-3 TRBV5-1 ASSLERGGGSDTQY
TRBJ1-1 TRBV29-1 SSSGGDNTEAF
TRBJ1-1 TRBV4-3 ASSAGPRGTEAF
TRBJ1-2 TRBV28 ASSLGAGFRNGYT
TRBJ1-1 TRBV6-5 ASSSVPGWESTEAF
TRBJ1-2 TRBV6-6 ASSPGTGNGYT
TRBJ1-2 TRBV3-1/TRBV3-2 ASSPRQGAYGYT
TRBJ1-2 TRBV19 ASDRGGYGYT
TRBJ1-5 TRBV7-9 ASSPHGTGNQPQH